These 5 T cell receptor beta chains originate from one sample sequenced in a study of shared clonotypes between healthy human individuals. Only in-frame clones appear in the TCRdb table, and some are missing; sequencing was by immunoSEQ multiplex PCR. Counted here are approximately 590,000 clones, roughly 95% occurring once; the ten biggest clones make up 0.11%. CD45RO-negative, CCR7-positively selected cells formed the naive CD8 fraction, excluding terminally differentiated effector memory CD45RA+ cells. The sequencing sample was made of naive CD8+ T cells sorted from blood. All receptors derive from a woman aged 25-40 years in good health.

CDR3 protein: CASSDSSYEQYF. CDR3 nucleotide sequence: TGTGCCAGCAGCGACAGCTCCTACGAGCAGTACTTC. The chain employs TRBV2 and TRBJ2-5; possible D gene TRBD1, 5 bases. The J call may be faulty, since TRBJ2-7 better matches the DNA end. CDR3 length: 12 amino acids. Germline assignment: CDR1 SNHLY and CDR2 FYNNEI.

Only one count was recorded for this clone. The chain links TRBV6-1 to TRBJ2-7, with 7 bases lining up with TRBD2. The CDR3 totals 16 residues. V lost 1 base and J lost 4; bases outside the gene matches: 10. The germline V gene has CDR1 MNHNS and CDR2 SASEGT. The CDR3 coding sequence is TGTGCCAGCAGTGAAGGCGGGCGGGGGTTAGGTTACGAGCAGTACTTC. Translated: CASSEGGRGLGYEQYF.

This clone was seen once. The rearrangement links TRBV28 to TRBJ1-4, with D unresolved. Trimming took off 3 bases at V and 8 bases at J, with 16 bases between the two ends. Germline lookup yields CDR1 MDHEN and CDR2 SYDVKM. This CDR3 contains 15 residues. The CDR3 sequence: CASSLVLGMSEKLFF. For the CDR3, the DNA is TGTGCCAGCAGTTTGGTTTTGGGGATGAGCGAAAAACTGTTTTTT.

The J gene is TRBJ2-5, the V gene TRBV19; 12 bases match TRBD2. Germline V gives CDR1 LNHDA, CDR2 SQIVND (reference sequence). V dropped 5 bases and J dropped 4; count of bases not matched to a gene: 8. This CDR3 is built from 16 residues. The CDR3 here is CASSPSPGLAGETQYF. The DNA of the CDR3 is TGTGCCAGTAGTCCCTCCCCGGGACTAGCGGGAGAGACCCAGTACTTC.

This clone was counted only a few times. V is TRBV30 and J is TRBJ2-2, with D unclear. The CDR3 has 13 amino acids. The V gene's germline CDR1 is GTSNPN and CDR2 SVGIG (reference sequence). The V and J ends lost 5 bases and 0 bases respectively, with 7 bases between them. In DNA, the CDR3 is TGTGCCTGGGGGATTACGAACACCGGGGAGCTGTTTTTT. It codes for CAWGITNTGELFF.